This T cell receptor (beta chain) was sequenced in a study of T cell changes during pregnancy in multiple sclerosis. Here immunoSEQ multiplex PCR was the method, and the copy in TCRdb shows in-frame clones only, minus some. In the table there are over 70,000 clones, approximately 94% of which are singletons. V shed 3 bases, J shed 2 bases, and the junction held 1 base outside the gene matches. Germline V gene sequence: CDR1 SGDLS, CDR2 YYNGEE. The CDR3 is made up of 14 amino acids. The sequence was collected from a female donor with multiple sclerosis, enrolled in a pregnancy study. This specimen consisted of peripheral blood, obtained in the third trimester of pregnancy. This rearrangement joins TRBV9 to TRBJ2-3; 9 nucleotides match TRBD2. CDR3 nucleotides: TGTGCCAGCAGCGCTAGCGGGAACACAGATACGCAGTATTTT. As protein: CASSASGNTDTQYF.